A selection of T cell receptor beta chains follows, all from one sample in a study of blood T cell repertoires in COVID-19. TCRdb's copy holds only in-frame clones and misses some; the assay was immunoSEQ multiplex PCR. This repertoire shows some 150,000 clones, approximately 83% found once; its top ten account for 3% to 3.5%. The sequenced material came from peripheral blood. All receptors come from an elderly woman with acute or convalescent COVID-19. Each CDR3 is given with its conserved first and last residue. Fields, in order: V gene, J gene, D gene, clone size, CDR3 protein, CDR3 DNA. The D gene is left open where the match is weak. Clone size is shown for a subset of rows, as once, few, many or a class of expanded clone.

V: TRBV3-1/TRBV3-2; J: TRBJ1-4; D: TRBD1; size: .; CDR3: CASSKRDSSAKGKLFF; DNA: TGTGCCAGCAGCAAACGGGACAGCTCGGCGAAGGGAAAACTGTTTTTT
V: TRBV6-5; J: TRBJ2-3; D: TRBD2; size: .; CDR3: CASNWRGGDTQYF; DNA: TGTGCCAGCAACTGGCGGGGGGGAGATACGCAGTATTTT
V: TRBV4-1; J: TRBJ2-3; D: TRBD2; size: .; CDR3: CASSQDRLADTDTQYF; DNA: TGCGCCAGCAGCCAAGATAGACTAGCGGACACAGATACGCAGTATTTT
V: TRBV5-1; J: TRBJ1-1; D: .; size: .; CDR3: CASSLLTLQVAEAFF; DNA: TGCGCCAGCAGCTTGTTAACTCTCCAGGTGGCTGAAGCTTTCTTT
V: TRBV6-6; J: TRBJ1-2; D: TRBD1; size: .; CDR3: CASSLLSYRGLNYGYTF; DNA: TGTGCCAGCAGTCTACTATCCTACAGGGGCCTGAACTATGGCTACACCTTC
V: TRBV14; J: TRBJ2-7; D: .; size: .; CDR3: CASSQYSYEQYF; DNA: TGTGCCAGCAGCCAATACAGCTACGAGCAGTACTTC
V: TRBV11-3; J: TRBJ2-3; D: .; size: .; CDR3: CASSLGGADTQYF; DNA: TGTGCCAGCAGCTTAGGTGGAGCAGATACGCAGTATTTT
V: TRBV28; J: TRBJ2-1; D: .; size: .; CDR3: CASSILSSKGQFF; DNA: TGTGCCAGCAGTATACTTTCTAGTAAAGGGCAGTTCTTC
V: TRBV3-1/TRBV3-2; J: TRBJ2-2; D: .; size: once; CDR3: CASKGPGNTGELFF; DNA: TGTGCCAGCAAGGGGCCAGGGAACACCGGGGAGCTGTTTTTT
V: TRBV7-6; J: TRBJ2-7; D: TRBD1; size: .; CDR3: CASSLYTGVAEQYF; DNA: TGTGCCAGCAGCTTATATACAGGGGTAGCCGAGCAGTACTTC
V: TRBV2; J: TRBJ1-2; D: TRBD1; size: .; CDR3: CASSGQGASEYGYTF; DNA: TGTGCCAGCAGTGGACAGGGGGCGAGTGAATATGGCTACACCTTC
V: TRBV7-8; J: TRBJ1-5; D: .; size: .; CDR3: CASSFYSNQPQHF; DNA: TGTGCCAGCAGCTTTTATAGCAATCAGCCCCAGCATTTT
V: TRBV18; J: TRBJ1-2; D: TRBD1; size: .; CDR3: CASSPDTGQGNYGYTF; DNA: TGTGCCAGCTCACCAGATACGGGACAGGGCAACTATGGCTACACCTTC
V: TRBV7-9; J: TRBJ2-2; D: .; size: .; CDR3: CASSRLNGGTGELFF; DNA: TGTGCCAGCAGCCGATTAAATGGAGGGACCGGGGAGCTGTTTTTT
V: TRBV2; J: TRBJ2-7; D: TRBD2; size: .; CDR3: CASSPDGTSGGATYEQYF; DNA: TGTGCCAGCAGCCCCGACGGGACTAGCGGGGGGGCCACCTACGAGCAGTACTTC
V: TRBV2; J: TRBJ1-1; D: .; size: .; CDR3: CASRDEGVGNTEAFF; DNA: TGTGCCAGCAGGGATGAGGGGGTAGGAAACACTGAAGCTTTCTTT
V: TRBV9; J: TRBJ2-7; D: .; size: .; CDR3: CASSPNTYTYEQYF; DNA: TGTGCCAGCAGCCCGAACACATATACCTACGAGCAGTACTTC
V: TRBV6-6; J: TRBJ1-5; D: TRBD1; size: once; CDR3: CASSRRQGASNQPQHF; DNA: TGTGCCAGCAGTCGTCGACAGGGGGCAAGCAATCAGCCCCAGCATTTT
V: TRBV19; J: TRBJ2-3; D: .; size: .; CDR3: CASRALVTTDTQYF; DNA: TGTGCCAGTAGAGCGTTGGTAACGACAGATACGCAGTATTTT
V: TRBV6-2/TRBV6-3; J: TRBJ1-1; D: .; size: .; CDR3: CASSYLQNTEAFF; DNA: TGTGCCAGCAGTTATTTACAGAACACTGAAGCTTTCTTT
V: TRBV5-1; J: TRBJ2-5; D: .; size: .; CDR3: CASSPTEETQYF; DNA: TGCGCCAGCAGCCCGACGGAGGAGACCCAGTACTTC
V: TRBV2; J: TRBJ1-3; D: .; size: .; CDR3: CASTDRGGNTIYF; DNA: TGTGCCAGCACCGACCGGGGAGGAAACACCATATATTTT
V: TRBV7-2; J: TRBJ2-7; D: TRBD1; size: .; CDR3: CASSPSGQIYEQYF; DNA: TGTGCCAGCAGCCCCTCGGGACAGATCTACGAGCAGTACTTC
V: TRBV7-2; J: TRBJ2-7; D: .; size: .; CDR3: CASSYGSDEQYF; DNA: TGTGCCAGCAGCTACGGGTCGGACGAGCAGTACTTC
V: TRBV2; J: TRBJ2-1; D: TRBD2; size: .; CDR3: CASSGGTSNEQFF; DNA: TGTGCCAGCAGTGGGGGGACTAGCAATGAGCAGTTCTTC
V: TRBV7-9; J: TRBJ1-1; D: TRBD1; size: .; CDR3: CASSSRQGRNTEAFF; DNA: TGTGCCAGCAGCTCTCGACAGGGGAGGAACACTGAAGCTTTCTTT
V: TRBV3-1/TRBV3-2; J: TRBJ2-3; D: .; size: .; CDR3: CASSQGHSADTQYF; DNA: TGTGCCAGCAGCCAGGGGCACTCAGCAGATACGCAGTATTTT
V: TRBV19; J: TRBJ1-5; D: .; size: .; CDR3: CASRGHTGYQPQHF; DNA: TGTGCCAGTAGGGGTCATACAGGATATCAGCCCCAGCATTTT
V: TRBV6-5; J: TRBJ1-2; D: .; size: .; CDR3: CASSYYGQSNYGYTF; DNA: TGTGCCAGCAGTTACTACGGACAGTCCAACTATGGCTACACCTTC
V: TRBV6-5; J: TRBJ1-5; D: TRBD1; size: .; CDR3: CASSSRTGGQPQHF; DNA: TGTGCCAGCAGTTCCCGGACAGGGGGGCAGCCCCAGCATTTT
V: TRBV7-8; J: TRBJ1-1; D: .; size: once; CDR3: CASSLDRRGRETEAFF; DNA: TGTGCCAGCAGCTTAGATCGTCGTGGCAGGGAAACTGAAGCTTTCTTT
V: TRBV6-5; J: TRBJ1-2; D: .; size: .; CDR3: CASSAANYGYTF; DNA: TGTGCCAGCAGCGCAGCTAACTATGGCTACACCTTC
V: TRBV27; J: TRBJ1-2; D: .; size: .; CDR3: CASSPPGGLGYTF; DNA: TGTGCCAGCAGTCCCCCCGGGGGGCTTGGCTACACCTTC
V: TRBV11-2; J: TRBJ2-5; D: TRBD2; size: .; CDR3: CASSRGEKETQYF; DNA: TGTGCCAGCAGCCGGGGGGAGAAGGAGACCCAGTACTTC
V: TRBV7-3; J: TRBJ1-6; D: .; size: .; CDR3: CASSSRGLSYNSPLHF; DNA: TGTGCCAGCAGTTCCCGAGGCCTCTCCTATAATTCACCCCTCCACTTT
V: TRBV28; J: TRBJ2-3; D: TRBD1; size: .; CDR3: CASSPHGTGTDTQYF; DNA: TGTGCCAGCAGTCCTCACGGGACAGGCACAGATACGCAGTATTTT
V: TRBV6-5; J: TRBJ2-5; D: TRBD2; size: .; CDR3: CASSYSPSGGQETQYF; DNA: TGTGCCAGCAGTTACTCGCCGTCGGGGGGCCAAGAGACCCAGTACTTC
V: TRBV5-1; J: TRBJ1-2; D: .; size: .; CDR3: CASSGGGYTF; DNA: TGCGCCAGCTCCGGGGGGGGCTACACCTTC
V: TRBV19; J: TRBJ1-1; D: TRBD1; size: few; CDR3: CASPDRGGVWTEAFF; DNA: TGTGCCAGCCCCGACAGGGGGGGTGTATGGACTGAAGCTTTCTTT
V: TRBV2; J: TRBJ2-3; D: .; size: .; CDR3: CASSRGRIVTDTQYF; DNA: TGTGCCAGCAGCCGGGGGAGGATCGTCACAGATACGCAGTATTTT
V: TRBV5-1; J: TRBJ2-2; D: .; size: .; CDR3: CASSLAGQGKSGELFF; DNA: TGCGCCAGCAGCTTGGCAGGGCAGGGAAAGTCCGGGGAGCTGTTTTTT
V: TRBV18; J: TRBJ1-2; D: .; size: once; CDR3: CASSPGQISNYGYTF; DNA: TGTGCCAGCTCACCTGGACAGATCTCTAACTATGGCTACACCTTC
V: TRBV7-2; J: TRBJ1-2; D: TRBD1; size: few; CDR3: CASSPWLRDRRGYTF; DNA: TGTGCCAGCAGCCCGTGGCTCCGGGACAGACGCGGCTACACCTTC
V: TRBV10-2; J: TRBJ1-1; D: TRBD1; size: .; CDR3: CAISRTGTNTEAFF; DNA: TGCGCCATCTCCCGGACAGGGACGAACACTGAAGCTTTCTTT
V: TRBV6-6; J: TRBJ1-5; D: .; size: .; CDR3: CASSNADQPQHF; DNA: TGTGCCAGCAGTAATGCGGATCAGCCCCAGCATTTT
V: TRBV7-2; J: TRBJ2-7; D: .; size: .; CDR3: CASRSIPSSYEQYF; DNA: TGTGCCAGCAGATCAATTCCGAGCTCCTACGAGCAGTACTTC
V: TRBV4-1; J: TRBJ1-1; D: TRBD1; size: .; CDR3: CASSQSGQGISEAFF; DNA: TGCGCCAGCAGCCAGTCGGGACAGGGGATCTCTGAAGCTTTCTTT
V: TRBV7-2; J: TRBJ2-3; D: TRBD2; size: .; CDR3: CASRSLGTSGGFTDTQYF; DNA: TGTGCCAGCAGGTCCCTAGGGACTAGCGGGGGGTTTACAGATACGCAGTATTTT